Sequencing of this T cell receptor (beta chain) was carried out in a study of regulatory T cells in long-lasting Graves disease. Sample time point: newly diagnosed GD, antithyroid drugs for less than 3 months. Extracted PBMC RNA gave rise to the TCR library. According to the study, TCR beta libraries were built with iRepertoire HTBI primers and CDR3-region Arm-PCR. TCRdb re-analysed the multiplex PCR reads in MiXCR, keeping a single row per CDR3 protein. The data show hundreds of thousands of distinct CDR3 sequences, with 16% seen just once and around 10% held by the top ten. With V trimmed by 3 bases and J by 7 bases, 20 bases remained unmatched. From germline, CDR1 is SGDLS and CDR2 YYNGEE. This CDR3 has 19 residues. These data also featured in a second study, about T cells in Graves' hyperthyroidism and ophthalmopathy.

The chain combines TRBV9 with TRBJ2-1, with 9 bases identical to TRBD2. This TCR derives from a woman aged 25 to 39 with Graves disease. The sample here was peripheral blood mononuclear cells (PBMCs), taken at new diagnosis, from a patient treated with antithyroid drugs. The CDR3 bases are TGTGCCAGCAGCGGAGCCCCGGGGGTTGCGGGAGGGCCGGGGAATGAGCAGTTCTTC. As protein: CASSGAPGVAGGPGNEQFF.